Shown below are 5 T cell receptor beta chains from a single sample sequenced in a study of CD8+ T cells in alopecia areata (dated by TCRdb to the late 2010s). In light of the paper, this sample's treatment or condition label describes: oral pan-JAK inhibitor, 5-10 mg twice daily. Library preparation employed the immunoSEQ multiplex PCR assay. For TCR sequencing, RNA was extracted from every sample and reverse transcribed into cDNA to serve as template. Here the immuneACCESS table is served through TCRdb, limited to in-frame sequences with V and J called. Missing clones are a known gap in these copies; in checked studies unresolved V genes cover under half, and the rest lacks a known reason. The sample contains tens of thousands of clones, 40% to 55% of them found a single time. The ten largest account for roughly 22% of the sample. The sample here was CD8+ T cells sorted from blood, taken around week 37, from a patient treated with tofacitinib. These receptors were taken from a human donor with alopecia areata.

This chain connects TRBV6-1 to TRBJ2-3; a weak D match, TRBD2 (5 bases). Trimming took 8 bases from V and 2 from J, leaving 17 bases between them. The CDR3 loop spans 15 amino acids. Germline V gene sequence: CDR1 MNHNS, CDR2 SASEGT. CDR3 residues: CASFKRYGPTDTQYF. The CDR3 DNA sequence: TGTGCCAGCTTTAAGCGGTACGGCCCCACAGATACGCAGTATTTT.

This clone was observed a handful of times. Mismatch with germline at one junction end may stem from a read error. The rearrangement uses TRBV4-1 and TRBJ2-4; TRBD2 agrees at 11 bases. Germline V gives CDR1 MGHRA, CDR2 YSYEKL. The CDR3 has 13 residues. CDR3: CASSRGTSGYRDF. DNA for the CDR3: TGCGCCAGCAGCCGCGGGACTAGCGGCTACAGAGACTTC.

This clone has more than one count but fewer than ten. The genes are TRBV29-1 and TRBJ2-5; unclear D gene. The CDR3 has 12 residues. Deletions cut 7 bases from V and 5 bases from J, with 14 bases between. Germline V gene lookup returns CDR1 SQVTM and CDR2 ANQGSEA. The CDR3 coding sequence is TGCAGCGGCCAGGAGAGGCAGGAGACCCAGTACTTC. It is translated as CSGQERQETQYF.

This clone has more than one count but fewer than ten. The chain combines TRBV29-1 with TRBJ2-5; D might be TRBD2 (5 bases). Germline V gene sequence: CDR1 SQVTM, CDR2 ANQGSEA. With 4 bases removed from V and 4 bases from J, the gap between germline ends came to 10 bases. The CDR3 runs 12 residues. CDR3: CSVGRVGETQYF. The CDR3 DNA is TGCAGCGTTGGGCGGGTGGGAGAGACCCAGTACTTC.

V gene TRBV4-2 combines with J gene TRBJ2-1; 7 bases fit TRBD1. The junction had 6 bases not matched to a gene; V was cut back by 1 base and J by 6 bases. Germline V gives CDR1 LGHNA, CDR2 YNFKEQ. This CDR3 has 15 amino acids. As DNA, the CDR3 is TGTGCCAGCAGCCAAGGGCAGGGGGTGGGCAATGAGCAGTTCTTC. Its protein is CASSQGQGVGNEQFF.